The sequence of this TCR beta chain was determined in a study of cytomegalovirus exposure and HLA in healthy donors. Findings and limits, study-wide: Specificity of three CMV-associated chains for CMV antigens was verified in vitro. Associated with cytomegalovirus, according to the listing, were 150 to 200 TCR beta chains.

The CDR3 covers 15 residues. The junction had 1 base not matched to a gene; V was cut back by 2 bases and J by 1 base. Germline V gene lookup returns CDR1 SGHAT and CDR2 FQNNGV. Of note for this clone: No antigen is known for it.

Generated by immunoSEQ multiplex PCR, the TCRdb table keeps only in-frame clones and is missing some. Found here are 200,000 or so clones, 80% to 90% of them singletons; the top ten hold about 2.7%. This chain uses TRBV11-2 with TRBJ2-7; TRBD2 aligns across 11 bases. Specimen: PBMCs. The sequence was obtained from a young woman in good health and CMV-seronegative. The CDR3 loop reads CASSLTSGSSYEQYF. For the CDR3, the DNA is TGTGCCAGCAGCTTAACTAGCGGGAGTTCCTACGAGCAGTACTTC.